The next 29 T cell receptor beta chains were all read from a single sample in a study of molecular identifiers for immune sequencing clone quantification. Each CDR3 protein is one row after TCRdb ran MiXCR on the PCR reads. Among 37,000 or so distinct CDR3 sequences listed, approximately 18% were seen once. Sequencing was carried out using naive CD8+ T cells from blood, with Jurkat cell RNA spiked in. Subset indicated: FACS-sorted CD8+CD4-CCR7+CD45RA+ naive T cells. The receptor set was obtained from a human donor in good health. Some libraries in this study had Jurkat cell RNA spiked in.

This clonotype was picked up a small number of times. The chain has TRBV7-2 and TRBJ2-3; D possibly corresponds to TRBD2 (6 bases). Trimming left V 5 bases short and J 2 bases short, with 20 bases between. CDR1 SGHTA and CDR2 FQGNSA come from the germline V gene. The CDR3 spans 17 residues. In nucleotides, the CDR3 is TGTGCCAGCAGCCCCCAACGGTCTAGCGAACCCACAGATACGCAGTATTTT. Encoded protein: CASSPQRSSEPTDTQYF.

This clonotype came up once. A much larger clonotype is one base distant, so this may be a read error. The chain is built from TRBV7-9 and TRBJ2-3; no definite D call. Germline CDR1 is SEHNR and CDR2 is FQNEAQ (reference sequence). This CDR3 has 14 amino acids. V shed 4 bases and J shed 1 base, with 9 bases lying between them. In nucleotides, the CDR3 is TGTGCCAGCAGCTGGGTTGGGGGCACAGATACGCAGTATTTT. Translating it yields CASSWVGGTDTQYF.

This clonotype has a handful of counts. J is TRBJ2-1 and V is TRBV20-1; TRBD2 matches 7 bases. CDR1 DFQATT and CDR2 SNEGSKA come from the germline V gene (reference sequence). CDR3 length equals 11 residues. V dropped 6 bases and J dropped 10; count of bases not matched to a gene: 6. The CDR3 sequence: CSANSLAEQFF. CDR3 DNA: TGCAGTGCAAACTCACTAGCGGAGCAGTTCTTC.

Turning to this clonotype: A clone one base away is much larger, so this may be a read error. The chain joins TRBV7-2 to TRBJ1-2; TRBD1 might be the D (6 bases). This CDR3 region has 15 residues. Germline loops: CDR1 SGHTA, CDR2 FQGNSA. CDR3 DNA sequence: TGTGCCAGCAGCTTAGACAGGGAATGGACCTATGGCTGCACCTTC. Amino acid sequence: CASSLDREWTYGCTF.

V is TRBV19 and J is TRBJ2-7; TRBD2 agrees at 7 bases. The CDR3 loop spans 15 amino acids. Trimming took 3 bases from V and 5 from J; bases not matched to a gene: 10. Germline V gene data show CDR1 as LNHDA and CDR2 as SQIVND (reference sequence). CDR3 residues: CASSIGLAELDEQYF. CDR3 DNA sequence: TGTGCCAGTAGTATCGGGCTAGCGGAGTTGGACGAGCAGTACTTC.

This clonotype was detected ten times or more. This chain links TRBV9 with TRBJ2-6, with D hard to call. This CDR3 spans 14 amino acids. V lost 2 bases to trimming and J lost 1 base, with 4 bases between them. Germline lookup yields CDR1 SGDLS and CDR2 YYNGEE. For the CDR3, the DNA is TGTGCCAGCAGCGTGGGGTCTGGGGCCAACGTCCTGACTTTC. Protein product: CASSVGSGANVLTF.

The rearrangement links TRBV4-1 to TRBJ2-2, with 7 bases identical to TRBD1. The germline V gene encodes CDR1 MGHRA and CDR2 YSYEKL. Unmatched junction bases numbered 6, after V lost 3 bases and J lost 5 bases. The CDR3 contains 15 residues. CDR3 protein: CASSQRETGTGELFF. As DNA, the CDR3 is TGCGCCAGCAGCCAGCGAGAGACAGGGACCGGGGAGCTGTTTTTT.

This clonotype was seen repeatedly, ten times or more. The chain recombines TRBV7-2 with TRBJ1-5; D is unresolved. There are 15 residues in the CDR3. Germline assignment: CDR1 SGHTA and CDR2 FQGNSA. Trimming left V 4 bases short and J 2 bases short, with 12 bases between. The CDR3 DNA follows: TGTGCCAGCAGCTCGTTGGACGGAGGCAATCAGCCCCAGCATTTT. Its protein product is CASSSLDGGNQPQHF.

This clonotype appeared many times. CDR3 sequence (DNA): TGTGCCAGCAGTTACTCGAGGGACATGCCGTCGGACGAGCAGTACTTC. Amino acid sequence: CASSYSRDMPSDEQYF. This chain links TRBV6-2 or TRBV6-3 with TRBJ2-7; TRBD1 is a possible D gene (6 bases). Trimming took off 0 bases at V and 5 bases at J, with 17 bases between the two ends. The CDR3 totals 16 residues. The germline CDR1 and CDR2 sequences are MNHEY and SVGEGT.

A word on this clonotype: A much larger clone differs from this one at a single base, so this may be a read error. CDR3 in amino acids: CASSTRRSLSTGTQYF. For the CDR3, the DNA is TGTGCCAGCAGCACCCGACGATCCTTAAGCACAGGTACGCAGTATTTT. V and J are TRBV7-2 and TRBJ2-3; a possible D gene is TRBD1 (5 bases). The CDR3 extends over 16 amino acids. In germline, CDR1 is SGHTA, CDR2 FQGNSA.

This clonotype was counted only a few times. The CDR3 loop is CASSQGTGDPRDEQFF. Written as DNA, the CDR3 is TGCGCCAGCAGCCAGGGGACGGGGGATCCACGGGATGAGCAGTTCTTC. The chain joins TRBV4-3 to TRBJ2-1, with D maybe TRBD2 (6 bases). V was clipped by 3 bases and J by 8 bases, with 20 bases between them. This CDR3 has 16 amino acids. Germline CDR1 LGHNA, CDR2 YSLEER.

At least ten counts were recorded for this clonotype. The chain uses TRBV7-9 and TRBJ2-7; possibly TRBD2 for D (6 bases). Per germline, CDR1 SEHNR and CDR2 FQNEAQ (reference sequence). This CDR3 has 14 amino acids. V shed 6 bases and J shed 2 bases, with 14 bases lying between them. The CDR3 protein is CASRGGTAPYEQYF. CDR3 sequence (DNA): TGTGCCAGCAGGGGCGGGACGGCTCCCTACGAGCAGTACTTC.

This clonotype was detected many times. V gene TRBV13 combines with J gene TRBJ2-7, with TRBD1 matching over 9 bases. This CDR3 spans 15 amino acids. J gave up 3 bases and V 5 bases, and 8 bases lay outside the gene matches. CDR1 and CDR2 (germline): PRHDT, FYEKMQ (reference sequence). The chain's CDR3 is CASSERDRVNYEQYF. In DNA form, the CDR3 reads TGTGCCAGCAGCGAACGGGACAGGGTAAACTACGAGCAGTACTTC.

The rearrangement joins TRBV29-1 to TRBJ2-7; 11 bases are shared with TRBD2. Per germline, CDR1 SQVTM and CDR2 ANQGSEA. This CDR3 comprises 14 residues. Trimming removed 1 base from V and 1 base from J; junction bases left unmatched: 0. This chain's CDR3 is CSVEGLAGSYEQYF. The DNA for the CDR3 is TGCAGCGTTGAAGGACTAGCGGGATCCTACGAGCAGTACTTC.

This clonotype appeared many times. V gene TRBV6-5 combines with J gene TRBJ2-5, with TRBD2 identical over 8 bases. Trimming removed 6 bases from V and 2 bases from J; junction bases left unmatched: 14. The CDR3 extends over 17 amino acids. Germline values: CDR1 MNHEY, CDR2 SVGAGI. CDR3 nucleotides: TGTGCCAGCAGCCAACCCTCGATAGCGGGATATCAAGAGACCCAGTACTTC. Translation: CASSQPSIAGYQETQYF.

The CDR3 loop reads CASSLVPAGAFDEQFF. DNA for the CDR3: TGTGCCAGCAGCTTAGTTCCAGCGGGAGCTTTCGATGAGCAGTTCTTC. The chain couples TRBV11-2 to TRBJ2-1; 8 bases are a match to TRBD2. Germline values: CDR1 SGHAT, CDR2 FQNNGV. The CDR3 is 16 residues long. V gave up 1 base and J gave up 8 bases; unmatched junction bases: 10.

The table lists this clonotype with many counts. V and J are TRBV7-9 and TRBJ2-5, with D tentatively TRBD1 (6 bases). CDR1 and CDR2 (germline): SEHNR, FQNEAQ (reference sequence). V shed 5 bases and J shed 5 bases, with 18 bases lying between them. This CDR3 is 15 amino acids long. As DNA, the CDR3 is TGTGCCAGCAGCCCGGGCGTGGGGGCGCGGGAGACCCAGTACTTC. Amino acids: CASSPGVGARETQYF.

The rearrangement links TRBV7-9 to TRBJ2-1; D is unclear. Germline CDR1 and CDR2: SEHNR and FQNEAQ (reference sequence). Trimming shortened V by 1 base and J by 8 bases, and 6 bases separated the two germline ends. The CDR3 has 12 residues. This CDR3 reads CASSLDVHEQFF. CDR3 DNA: TGTGCCAGCAGCTTAGACGTCCATGAGCAGTTCTTC.

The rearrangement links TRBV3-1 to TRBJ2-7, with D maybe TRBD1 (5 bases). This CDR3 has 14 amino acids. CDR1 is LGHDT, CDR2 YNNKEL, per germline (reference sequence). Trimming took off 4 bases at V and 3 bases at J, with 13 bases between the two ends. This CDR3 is CASSPRQGYYEQYF. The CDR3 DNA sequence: TGTGCCAGCAGCCCGCGGCAGGGTTACTACGAGCAGTACTTC.

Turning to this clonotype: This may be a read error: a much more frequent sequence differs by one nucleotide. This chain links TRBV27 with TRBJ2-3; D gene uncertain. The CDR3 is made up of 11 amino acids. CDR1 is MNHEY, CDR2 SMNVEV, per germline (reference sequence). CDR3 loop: CARSNTDTQYF. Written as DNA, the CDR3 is TGTGCCCGCAGTAACACAGATACGCAGTATTTT.

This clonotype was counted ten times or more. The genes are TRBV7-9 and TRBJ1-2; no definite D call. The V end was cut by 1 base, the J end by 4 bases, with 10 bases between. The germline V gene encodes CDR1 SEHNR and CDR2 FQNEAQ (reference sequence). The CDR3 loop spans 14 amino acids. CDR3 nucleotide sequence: TGTGCCAGCAGCTTAGAACTGGGTACCTATGGCTACACCTTC. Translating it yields CASSLELGTYGYTF.

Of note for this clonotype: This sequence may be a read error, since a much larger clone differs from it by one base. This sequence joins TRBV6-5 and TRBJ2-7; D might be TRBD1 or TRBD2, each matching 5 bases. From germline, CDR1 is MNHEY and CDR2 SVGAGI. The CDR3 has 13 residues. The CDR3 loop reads CASSYSMAGTKRF. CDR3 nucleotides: TGTGCCAGCAGTTACTCGATGGCCGGGACGAAGCGCTTC.

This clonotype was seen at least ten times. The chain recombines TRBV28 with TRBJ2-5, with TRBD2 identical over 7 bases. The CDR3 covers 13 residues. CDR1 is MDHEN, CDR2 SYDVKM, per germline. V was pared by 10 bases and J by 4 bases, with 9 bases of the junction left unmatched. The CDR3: CATNLAVVETQYF. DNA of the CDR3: TGTGCCACCAATCTAGCGGTTGTAGAGACCCAGTACTTC.

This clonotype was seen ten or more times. CDR3 nucleotide sequence: TGTGCCAGCAGCGTGGGTGGAGAGACCCAGTACTTC. Translated, it gives CASSVGGETQYF. The chain employs TRBV9 and TRBJ2-5; D uncertain. V shed 2 bases and J shed 4 bases, with 6 bases lying between them. CDR3 length equals 12 residues. The V gene's germline CDR1 is SGDLS and CDR2 YYNGEE.

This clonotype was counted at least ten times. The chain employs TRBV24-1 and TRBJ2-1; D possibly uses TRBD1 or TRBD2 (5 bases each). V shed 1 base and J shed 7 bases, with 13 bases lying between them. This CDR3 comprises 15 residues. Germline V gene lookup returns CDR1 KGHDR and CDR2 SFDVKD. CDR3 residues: CATSDFSGRDNEQFF. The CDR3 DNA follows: TGTGCCACCAGTGATTTTTCGGGACGGGATAATGAGCAGTTCTTC.

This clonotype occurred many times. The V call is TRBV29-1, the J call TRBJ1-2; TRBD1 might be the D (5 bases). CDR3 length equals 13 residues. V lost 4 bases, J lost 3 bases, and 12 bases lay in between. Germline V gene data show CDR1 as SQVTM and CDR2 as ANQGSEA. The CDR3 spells CSVVPGADYGYTF. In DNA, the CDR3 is TGCAGCGTTGTACCCGGGGCCGACTATGGCTACACCTTC.

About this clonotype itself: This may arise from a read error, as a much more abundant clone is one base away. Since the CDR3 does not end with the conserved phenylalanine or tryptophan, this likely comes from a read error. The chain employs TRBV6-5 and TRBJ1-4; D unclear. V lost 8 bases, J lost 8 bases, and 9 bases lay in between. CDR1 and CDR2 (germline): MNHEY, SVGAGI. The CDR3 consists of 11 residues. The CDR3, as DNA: TGTGCCAGCCGGTATGGGGAAAAACTGTTTCTT. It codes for CASRYGEKLFL.

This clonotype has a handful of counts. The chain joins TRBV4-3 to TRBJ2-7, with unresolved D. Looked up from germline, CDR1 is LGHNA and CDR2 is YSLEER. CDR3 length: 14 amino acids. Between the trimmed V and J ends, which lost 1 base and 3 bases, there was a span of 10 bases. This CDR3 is CASSQAIGYYEQYF. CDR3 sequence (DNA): TGCGCCAGCAGCCAAGCAATTGGGTACTACGAGCAGTACTTC.

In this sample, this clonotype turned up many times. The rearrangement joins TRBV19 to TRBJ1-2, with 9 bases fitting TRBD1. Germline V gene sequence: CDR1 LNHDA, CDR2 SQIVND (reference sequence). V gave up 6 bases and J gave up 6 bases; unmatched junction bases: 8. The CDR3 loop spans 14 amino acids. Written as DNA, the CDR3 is TGTGCCAGTAGAACGACAGGGGGATTTGATGGCTACACCTTC. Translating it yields CASRTTGGFDGYTF.